This T cell receptor (beta chain) was found in a study of blood T cell repertoires in COVID-19. Study information: There were acute and convalescent COVID-19 samples, and they came from the United States, Italy and Spain. T cells, B-cell-depleted T cells, or PBMCs supplied cDNA or gDNA.

Per germline, CDR1 LNHDA and CDR2 SQIVND (reference sequence). This CDR3 spans 16 amino acids. J was trimmed by 6 bases and V by 6 bases; bases with no gene match: 14. Original handling: Reference gene primers were amplified, and this amplification served to estimate nucleated cell counts. Sequencing used immunoSEQ multiplex PCR; TCRdb keeps in-frame clones, though not all of them. Clonal size and the V and J genes are those of that table, whereas D and trimming came from the DNA. The table shows 150,000 or so clones, with 65% to 85% occurring only once. J is TRBJ2-1 and V is TRBV19, with 7 bases identical to TRBD2. Input material: peripheral blood. The receptor comes from a man aged 55 to 70 with active or convalescent COVID-19. The CDR3: CASSWTGTNPSNEQFF. Written as DNA, the CDR3 is TGTGCCAGTAGCTGGACGGGGACTAATCCCTCCAATGAGCAGTTCTTC.